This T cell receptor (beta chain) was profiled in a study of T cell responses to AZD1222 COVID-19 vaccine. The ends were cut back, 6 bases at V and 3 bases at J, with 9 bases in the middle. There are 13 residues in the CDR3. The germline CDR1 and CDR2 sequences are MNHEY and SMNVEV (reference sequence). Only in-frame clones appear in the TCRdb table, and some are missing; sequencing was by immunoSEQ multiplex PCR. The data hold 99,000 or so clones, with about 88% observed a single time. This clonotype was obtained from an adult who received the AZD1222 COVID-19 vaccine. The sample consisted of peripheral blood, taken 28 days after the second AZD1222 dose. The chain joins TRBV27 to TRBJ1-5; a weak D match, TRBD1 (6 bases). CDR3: CASRKGVNQPQHF. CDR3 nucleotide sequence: TGTGCCAGCAGAAAGGGGGTCAATCAGCCCCAGCATTTT.